Shown below are 17 T cell receptor beta chains from a single sample sequenced in a study of cytomegalovirus exposure and HLA in healthy donors (dated by TCRdb to between 2016 and 2019). Library prep was done by the immunoSEQ multiplex PCR assay. For the multiplex PCR, a mixture combining 60 forward primers for TCR Vbeta segments and 13 reverse primers for TCR Jbeta segments was used. TCRdb re-hosts the immuneACCESS table, in-frame sequences only. Its copies lack some clones; in the studies checked, an unresolved V gene accounts for under half of them, and the cause for the rest is not known. In all, the sample holds 75,000 to 100,000 clones, and about 80% of those were seen once. The ten largest clonotypes hold approximately 11% of the sample. Sequencing was carried out using PBMCs. Receptors were obtained from a man in his late teens or twenties in good health and CMV-seropositive.

The chain combines TRBV10-3 with TRBJ2-5; D perhaps matches TRBD1 (6 bases). The end of the DNA aligns better with TRBJ2-7, so the J call may be wrong. The CDR3 extends over 15 amino acids. Germline V lookup: CDR1 ENHRY, CDR2 SYGVKD. The CDR3 protein is CAISVTGKRSYEQYF. In nucleotides, the CDR3 is TGTGCCATCAGTGTAACAGGGAAAAGGTCTTACGAGCAGTACTTC.

The chain uses TRBV5-1 and TRBJ2-3, with D tentatively TRBD1 (7 bases). V shed 4 bases and J shed 4 bases, with 22 bases lying between them. The CDR3 has 17 residues. Germline loops: CDR1 SGHRS, CDR2 YFSETQ. The CDR3 DNA is TGCGCCAGCAGCCAGAAGACACAGGGGACTTGGGCAGATACGCAGTATTTT. Translating it yields CASSQKTQGTWADTQYF. Looking up the rest from reference TRBV5-1 and TRBJ2-3 gives the full variable domain: KAGVTQTPRYLIKTRGQQVTLSCSPISGHRSVSWYQQTPGQGLQFLFEYFSETQRNKGNFPGRFSGRQFSNSRSEMNVSTLELGDSALYLCASSQKTQGTWADTQYFGPGTRLTVL.

The J gene is TRBJ1-2, the V gene TRBV29-1; 12 bases fit TRBD1. V lost 6 bases to trimming and J lost 7 bases; unmatched junction nucleotides: 6. The CDR3 loop spans 13 amino acids. CDR1 is SQVTM and CDR2 is ANQGSEA in the germline V gene. CDR3 region: CSVLGQGALGYTF. In DNA form, the CDR3 reads TGCAGCGTCCTGGGACAGGGGGCTCTTGGCTACACCTTC. The full variable domain, completed using reference TRBV29-1 and TRBJ1-2, is SAVISQKPSRDICQRGTSLTIQCQVDSQVTMMFWYRQQPGQSLTLIATANQGSEATYESGFVIDKFPISRPNLTFSTLTVSNMSPEDSSIYLCSVLGQGALGYTFGSGTRLTVV.

The rearrangement links TRBV7-3 to TRBJ1-1; 10 bases map to TRBD1. J lost 4 bases, V lost 5 bases, and 13 bases had no gene match. Per the germline V gene, CDR1 is SGHTA and CDR2 is FQGTGA. The CDR3 sequence is 17 residues long. CDR3 bases: TGTGCCAGCAGCCCGTCGACAGGGGGCTACGGAATCACTGAAGCTTTCTTT. Amino acids: CASSPSTGGYGITEAFF.

This clone was recorded a few times. The chain couples TRBV6-1 to TRBJ1-2, with a tentative D call TRBD1 (5 bases). Trimming took 5 bases from V and 2 from J, leaving 12 bases between them. CDR1 is MNHNS and CDR2 is SASEGT in the germline V gene. The CDR3 totals 14 residues. CDR3 nucleotides: TGTGCCAGCAGTACCGCCTGGGGCAACTATGGCTACACCTTC. Amino acids: CASSTAWGNYGYTF.

The gene calls are TRBV6-5 and TRBJ2-7, with a tentative D call TRBD1 (6 bases). The CDR3 runs to 13 residues. Germline CDR1 reads MNHEY; CDR2 reads SVGAGI. The germline V and J ends were trimmed by 5 bases and 5 bases, with 13 bases remaining between them. DNA of the CDR3: TGTGCCAGCAGTGCTACAGGGTTCGACGAGCAGTACTTC. Translating gives CASSATGFDEQYF.

The chain joins TRBV28 to TRBJ2-5, with D possibly being TRBD1 (6 bases). Trimming stripped 6 bases from V and 4 bases from J, with 12 bases between. Germline V CDR1 and CDR2: MDHEN, SYDVKM. CDR3 length: 13 amino acids. CDR3 DNA: TGTGCCAGCAGCTCAGGGGTTGGAGAGACCCAGTACTTC. Its protein is CASSSGVGETQYF.

The chain is built from TRBV27 and TRBJ2-3, with D perhaps TRBD2 (7 bases). Germline V gene sequence: CDR1 MNHEY, CDR2 SMNVEV (reference sequence). Deletions cut 8 bases from V and 10 bases from J, with 22 bases between. CDR3 length: 14 residues. The CDR3 DNA reads TGTGCCAGCTCCGCGGGGGCTGGGGTATGGTCGCAGTATTTT. This translates into CASSAGAGVWSQYF.

This clone was recorded once. The chain uses TRBV19 and TRBJ1-2; D may be TRBD1 (6 bases). Trimming cost V 9 bases and J 4 bases, with 21 bases left between them. This CDR3 is built from 15 residues. Germline CDR1 is LNHDA and CDR2 is SQIVND (reference sequence). In DNA, the CDR3 is TGTGCCAGCAGCTCAGGGGTCTCCTTGTCCTATGGCTACACCTTC. Its translation is CASSSGVSLSYGYTF. Full variable domain (missing parts from reference TRBV19 and TRBJ1-2): DGGITQSPKYLFRKEGQNVTLSCEQNLNHDAMYWYRQDPGQGLRLIYYSQIVNDFQKGDIAEGYSVSREKKESFPLTVTSAQKNPTAFYLCASSSGVSLSYGYTFGSGTRLTVV.

The V gene is TRBV5-1, the J gene TRBJ2-3; 9 nucleotides match TRBD2. J lost 5 bases, V lost 4 bases, and 11 bases had no gene match. Germline V gives CDR1 SGHRS, CDR2 YFSETQ. The CDR3 loop spans 16 amino acids. The CDR3 region has the DNA TGCGCCAGCAGCCCCGTAGCGGGGGAAGATGGAGATACGCAGTATTTT. It translates to CASSPVAGEDGDTQYF.

V is TRBV29-1 and J is TRBJ2-2, with a tentative D call TRBD1 (6 bases). Trimming removed 3 bases from V and 3 bases from J, with 11 bases in between. Looked up from germline, CDR1 is SQVTM and CDR2 is ANQGSEA. The length of the CDR3 is 14 residues. CDR3 DNA sequence: TGCAGCGTTGAGACAGGTCGTGACACCGGGGAGCTGTTTTTT. Translating gives CSVETGRDTGELFF.

J is TRBJ1-5 and V is TRBV6-6, with D maybe TRBD1 (6 bases). Germline lookup yields CDR1 MNHNY and CDR2 SVGAGI (reference sequence). V was shortened by 6 bases and J by 0 bases, with 12 bases between the two germline ends. The CDR3 runs 15 residues. The CDR3 DNA is TGTGCCAGCAGCTCGGGACAAAATAGCAATCAGCCCCAGCATTTT. Protein product: CASSSGQNSNQPQHF.

The chain uses TRBV6-1 and TRBJ1-6, with 7 bases fitting TRBD1. The germline V gene encodes CDR1 MNHNS and CDR2 SASEGT. V was clipped by 5 bases and J by 9 bases; unmatched bases: 1. The CDR3 has 12 amino acids. The CDR3 loop reads CASSHRGSPLHF. The CDR3 bases are TGTGCCAGCAGTCACAGGGGTTCACCCCTCCACTTT.

The chain joins TRBV14 to TRBJ2-7; weak D call: TRBD1 (6 bases). This CDR3 is 12 amino acids long. Trimming removed 5 bases from V and 5 bases from J, with 10 bases in between. Per the germline V gene, CDR1 is SGHDN and CDR2 is FVKESK. CDR3 sequence (DNA): TGTGCCAGCAGCGTTACAGGGAACGAGCAGTACTTC. It codes for CASSVTGNEQYF.

In regard to this clone: The junction differs from germline at one of its ends, possibly a read error. This chain joins TRBV7-9 and TRBJ1-1; TRBD1 matches 7 bases. There are 12 residues in the CDR3. Germline V lookup: CDR1 SEHNR, CDR2 FQNEAQ (reference sequence). This chain's CDR3 is CSSSSADRLAFF. CDR3 in DNA: TGTTCCAGCAGCTCGGCGGACAGGTTAGCTTTCTTT.

The chain has TRBV6-5 and TRBJ2-7; TRBD1 matches at 8 bases. Germline CDR1 is MNHEY and CDR2 is SVGAGI. The CDR3 loop spans 14 amino acids. With 9 bases clipped from V and 5 bases from J, the junction kept 12 bases outside the gene matches. The CDR3 spells CARNKTGDDHEQYF. The CDR3 DNA is TGTGCCAGAAATAAGACAGGGGACGACCACGAGCAGTACTTC.

The gene calls are TRBV11-3 and TRBJ2-7, with TRBD2 as a possible D gene (6 bases). Trimming cost V 1 base and J 3 bases, with 7 bases left between them. CDR1 and CDR2 (germline): SGHNT, YENEEA. The CDR3 totals 13 residues. As DNA, the CDR3 is TGTGCCAGCAGCTTAGGCGGGGACTACGAGCAGTACTTC. As protein: CASSLGGDYEQYF.